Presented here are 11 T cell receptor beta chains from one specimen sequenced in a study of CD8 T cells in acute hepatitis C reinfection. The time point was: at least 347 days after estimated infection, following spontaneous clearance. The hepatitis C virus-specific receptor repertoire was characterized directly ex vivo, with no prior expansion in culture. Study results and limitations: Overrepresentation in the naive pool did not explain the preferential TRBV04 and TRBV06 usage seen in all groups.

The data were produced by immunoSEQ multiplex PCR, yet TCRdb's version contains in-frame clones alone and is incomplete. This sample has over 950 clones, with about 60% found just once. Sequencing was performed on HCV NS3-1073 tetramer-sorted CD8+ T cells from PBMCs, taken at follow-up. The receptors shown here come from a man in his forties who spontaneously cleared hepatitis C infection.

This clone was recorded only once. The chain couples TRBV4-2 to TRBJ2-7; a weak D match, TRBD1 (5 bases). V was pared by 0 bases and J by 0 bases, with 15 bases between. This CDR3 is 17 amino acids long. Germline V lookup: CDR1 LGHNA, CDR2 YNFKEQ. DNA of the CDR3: TGTGCCAGCAGCCAAGATTTGAAAGGGGTGGGCTCCTACGAGCAGTACTTC. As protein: CASSQDLKGVGSYEQYF.

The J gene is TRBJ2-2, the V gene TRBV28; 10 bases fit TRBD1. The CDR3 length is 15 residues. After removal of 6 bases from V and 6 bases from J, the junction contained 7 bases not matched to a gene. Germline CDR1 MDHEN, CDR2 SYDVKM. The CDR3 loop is CASRSGTGDAGELFF. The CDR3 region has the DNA TGTGCCAGCAGAAGCGGGACAGGGGACGCCGGGGAGCTGTTTTTT.

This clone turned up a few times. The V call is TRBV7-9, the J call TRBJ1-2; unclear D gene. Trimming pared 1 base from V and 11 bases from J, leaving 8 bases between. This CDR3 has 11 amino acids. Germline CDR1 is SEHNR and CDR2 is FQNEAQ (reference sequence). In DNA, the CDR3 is TGTGCCAGCAGCTTAGTACAGATGTACACCTTC. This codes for CASSLVQMYTF. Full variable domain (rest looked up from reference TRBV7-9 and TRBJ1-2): DTGVSQNPRHKITKRGQNVTFRCDPISEHNRLYWYRQTLGQGPEFLTYFQNEAQLEKSRLLSDRFSAERPKGSFSTLEIQRTEQGDSAMYLCASSLVQMYTFGSGTRLTVV.

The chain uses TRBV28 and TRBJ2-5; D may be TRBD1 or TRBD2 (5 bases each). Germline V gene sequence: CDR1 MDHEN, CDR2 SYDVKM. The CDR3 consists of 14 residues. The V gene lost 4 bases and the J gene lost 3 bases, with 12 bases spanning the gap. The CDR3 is CASSSRRGEETQYF. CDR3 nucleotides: TGTGCCAGCAGTTCTCGTCGAGGGGAAGAGACCCAGTACTTC.

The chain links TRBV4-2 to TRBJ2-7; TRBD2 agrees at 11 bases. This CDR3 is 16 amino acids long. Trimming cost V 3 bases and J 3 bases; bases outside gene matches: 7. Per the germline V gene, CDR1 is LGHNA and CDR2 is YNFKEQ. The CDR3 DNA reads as TGTGCCAGCAGCCAGGAACTAGCGGGAGCAAACTACGAGCAGTACTTC. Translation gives CASSQELAGANYEQYF.

The CDR3 DNA reads as TGCAGCGTGGCCGGGACAGGGACCAACGAGCAGTACTTC. Protein: CSVAGTGTNEQYF. The rearrangement joins TRBV29-1 to TRBJ2-7, with 9 bases identical to TRBD1. In germline, CDR1 is SQVTM, CDR2 ANQGSEA. Unmatched junction bases numbered 8, after V lost 6 bases and J lost 5 bases. The length of the CDR3 is 13 residues.

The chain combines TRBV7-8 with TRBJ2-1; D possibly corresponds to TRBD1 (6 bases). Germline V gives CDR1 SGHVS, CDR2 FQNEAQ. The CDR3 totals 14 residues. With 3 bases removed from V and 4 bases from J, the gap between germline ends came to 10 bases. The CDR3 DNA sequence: TGTGCCAGCAGCTTGGACGGACAGTACAATGAGCAGTTCTTC. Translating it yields CASSLDGQYNEQFF.

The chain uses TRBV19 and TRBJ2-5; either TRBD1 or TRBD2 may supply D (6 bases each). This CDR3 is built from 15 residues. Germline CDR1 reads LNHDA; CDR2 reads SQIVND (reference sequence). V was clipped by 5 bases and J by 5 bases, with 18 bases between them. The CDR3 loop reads CASSVTTGAWETQYF. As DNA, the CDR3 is TGTGCCAGTAGTGTGACGACGGGGGCTTGGGAGACCCAGTACTTC. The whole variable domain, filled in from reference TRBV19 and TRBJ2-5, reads DGGITQSPKYLFRKEGQNVTLSCEQNLNHDAMYWYRQDPGQGLRLIYYSQIVNDFQKGDIAEGYSVSREKKESFPLTVTSAQKNPTAFYLCASSVTTGAWETQYFGPGTRLLVL.

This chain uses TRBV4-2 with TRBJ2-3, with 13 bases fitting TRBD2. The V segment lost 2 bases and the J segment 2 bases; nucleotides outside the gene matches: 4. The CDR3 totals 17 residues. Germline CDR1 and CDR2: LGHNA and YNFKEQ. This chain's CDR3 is CASSQKTSGGYTDTQYF. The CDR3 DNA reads TGTGCCAGCAGCCAAAAGACTAGCGGGGGGTACACAGATACGCAGTATTTT.

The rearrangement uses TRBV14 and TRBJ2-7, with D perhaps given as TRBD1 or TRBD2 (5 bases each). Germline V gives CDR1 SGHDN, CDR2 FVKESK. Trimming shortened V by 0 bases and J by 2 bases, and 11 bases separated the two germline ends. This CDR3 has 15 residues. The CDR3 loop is CASSQERGPAYEQYF. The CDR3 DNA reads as TGTGCCAGCAGCCAAGAGAGGGGCCCAGCCTACGAGCAGTACTTC. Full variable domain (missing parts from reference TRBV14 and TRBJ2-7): EAGVTQFPSHSVIEKGQTVTLRCDPISGHDNLYWYRRVMGKEIKFLLHFVKESKQDESGMPNNRFLAERTGGTYSTLKVQPAELEDSGVYFCASSQERGPAYEQYFGPGTRLTVT.

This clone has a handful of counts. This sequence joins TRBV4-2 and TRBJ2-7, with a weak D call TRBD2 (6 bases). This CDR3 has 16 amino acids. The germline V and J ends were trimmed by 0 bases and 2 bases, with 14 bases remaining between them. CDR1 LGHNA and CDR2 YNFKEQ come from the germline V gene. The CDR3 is CASSQEGTGAPYEQYF. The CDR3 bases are TGTGCCAGCAGCCAAGAGGGGACGGGAGCCCCCTACGAGCAGTACTTC.